These T cell receptor beta chains were read from a single sample in a study of blood T cell repertoires in COVID-19. The assay was immunoSEQ multiplex PCR, and TCRdb's table has in-frame clones only and misses some. The table records some 150,000 clones, 81% of them present only once. Sequencing used peripheral blood. The source is a woman aged 55-69 years with active or convalescent COVID-19. CDR3s include the opening cysteine and the closing phenylalanine or tryptophan. A D gene is named only where the DNA matches it firmly. The size of a clone is reported for some rows only, either as once, few or many, or as a class for expanded clones.

len,j_gene,v_gene,abundance,d_gene,CDR3nt,CDR3aa
15,TRBJ2-3,TRBV15,once,TRBD1,TGTGCCACCAGCAGCACAGGGGGTAGCACAGATACGCAGTATTTT,CATSSTGGSTDTQYF
15,TRBJ1-4,TRBV10-3,once,NA,TGTGCTGCACGTCCCACCGACCCTATTAGCGGAAAACTGTTTTTT,CAARPTDPISGKLFF
12,TRBJ2-3,TRBV18,NA,NA,TGTGCCAGCTCACCCGTGTCGGATACGCAGTATTTT,CASSPVSDTQYF
13,TRBJ2-7,TRBV6-5,NA,TRBD1,TGTGCCAGCAGCTTGACAGGGGAACACGAGCAGTACTTC,CASSLTGEHEQYF
15,TRBJ2-3,TRBV11-2,NA,NA,TGTGCCAGCAGCTTCCGGGGGGCGCAGGGAGATACGCAGTATTTT,CASSFRGAQGDTQYF
13,TRBJ1-2,TRBV5-1,NA,NA,TGCGCCAGCAGCTGGACAGAAAACTATGGCTACACCTTC,CASSWTENYGYTF
15,TRBJ2-3,TRBV30,NA,TRBD2,TGTGCCTGGAGTGTACTACTAGCGGGAGCAGATACGCAGTATTTT,CAWSVLLAGADTQYF
16,TRBJ2-2,TRBV28,NA,TRBD1,TGTGTCAGCAAGCCAGGGGGCGAACAAAACACCGGGGAGCTGTTTTTT,CVSKPGGEQNTGELFF
13,TRBJ1-5,TRBV19,NA,NA,TGTGCCAGTAGTATAGAGCGGGGTCAGCCCCAGCATTTT,CASSIERGQPQHF
14,TRBJ1-2,TRBV25-1,NA,TRBD1,TGTGCCAGCAGTCGAACAGGGGTAAGCGATGGCTACACCTTC,CASSRTGVSDGYTF
15,TRBJ1-6,TRBV27,NA,TRBD1,TGTGCCAGCAGTTTTACCGGGACAGGGGGTCGGGCCCTCCACTTT,CASSFTGTGGRALHF
14,TRBJ1-1,TRBV5-1,once,NA,TGCGCCAGCAGCTTGGGTAGGGCGGGCACTGAAGCTTTCTTT,CASSLGRAGTEAFF
15,TRBJ1-6,TRBV7-2,NA,TRBD1,TGTGCCAGCAGCTCGGACAGGGGATGGGATTCACCCCTCCACTTT,CASSSDRGWDSPLHF
17,TRBJ2-7,TRBV4-3,NA,TRBD2,TGCGCCAGCAGCCAAGGGCTAGGGACTAGCGGGATCTACGAGCAGTACTTC,CASSQGLGTSGIYEQYF
14,TRBJ2-1,TRBV7-2,NA,NA,TGTGCCAGCAGCTCAAGCCTAATTGCAGGTGAGCAGTTCTTC,CASSSSLIAGEQFF
13,TRBJ1-1,TRBV19,NA,NA,TGTGCCAGTAGTATAGGTCGGTTCACTGAAGCTTTCTTT,CASSIGRFTEAFF
17,TRBJ1-2,TRBV30,once,NA,TGTGCCTGGAGTGTACGTGGGAGGGCAACCGCTAACTATGGCTACACCTTC,CAWSVRGRATANYGYTF
12,TRBJ1-2,TRBV19,NA,NA,TGTGCCAGTAGTAGTCCAGAATCTGGCTACACCTTC,CASSSPESGYTF
17,TRBJ2-3,TRBV24-1,NA,NA,TGTGCCACCAGTGAATACGCTTTGGGCGTCGGCACAGATACGCAGTATTTT,CATSEYALGVGTDTQYF
16,TRBJ1-2,TRBV7-8,NA,NA,TGTGCCAGCAGCTCCCGAGGGGGACCGGGCGGCTATGGCTACACCTTC,CASSSRGGPGGYGYTF
14,TRBJ2-5,TRBV5-1,NA,NA,TGCGCCAGCAGCACCTTTGACAGTCAAGAGACCCAGTACTTC,CASSTFDSQETQYF
14,TRBJ1-2,TRBV6-6,NA,NA,TGTGCCAGCAGTTACACGGGGGGTAACTATGGCTACACCTTC,CASSYTGGNYGYTF
15,TRBJ2-4,TRBV19,NA,TRBD1,TGTGCCAGTAGCTCCCTCGACAGGGTAGGAAACATTCAGTACTTC,CASSSLDRVGNIQYF
14,TRBJ1-6,TRBV28,few,TRBD1,TGTGCCAGCACCCGAACCCTGGACAGGGCGGCCCTCCACTTT,CASTRTLDRAALHF
16,TRBJ1-4,TRBV19,NA,TRBD1,TGTGCCAGTAGTATACCAAGAGGGGACAGGGACGAAAAACTGTTTTTT,CASSIPRGDRDEKLFF
17,TRBJ2-6,TRBV5-1,NA,TRBD1,TGCGCCAGCAGCTTGACCGGGACAGGGTTGGGGGCCAACGTCCTGACTTTC,CASSLTGTGLGANVLTF
17,TRBJ2-3,TRBV27,NA,TRBD2,TGTGCCAGCAGTTTATCAATTTTAGCGGGACCCACAGATACGCAGTATTTT,CASSLSILAGPTDTQYF
16,TRBJ2-5,TRBV10-3,NA,TRBD1,TGTGCCATCAGTGTAATAGGGACAGGGGTAAAGGAGACCCAGTACTTC,CAISVIGTGVKETQYF
16,TRBJ2-3,TRBV5-5,NA,TRBD2,TGTGCCAGCAGCTTGCGCGCTAGCGGAGGCACAGATACGCAGTATTTT,CASSLRASGGTDTQYF
12,TRBJ2-3,TRBV2,NA,NA,TGTGCCAGCAGCGCCAACAGGAATACGCAGTATTTT,CASSANRNTQYF
13,TRBJ2-5,TRBV4-2,NA,NA,TGTGCCAGCAGCCAAGATCTTGCGGAGACCCAGTACTTC,CASSQDLAETQYF
17,TRBJ2-3,TRBV10-3,NA,TRBD2,TGTGCCATCAGTGACTCGGGACTAGCGGGAGCGGGAGATACGCAGTATTTT,CAISDSGLAGAGDTQYF
17,TRBJ1-5,TRBV19,NA,TRBD1,TGTGCCAGTAGTACTTATTCGACCGGGACAGGGGCTCAGCCCCAGCATTTT,CASSTYSTGTGAQPQHF
15,TRBJ2-5,TRBV5-1,NA,NA,TGCGCCAGCAGCTTGGAGGGTAGCGGACCAGAGACCCAGTACTTC,CASSLEGSGPETQYF
16,TRBJ2-5,TRBV28,NA,TRBD2,TGTGCCACCCAAGGACTAGATGAGGCGATTAAAGAGACCCAGTACTTC,CATQGLDEAIKETQYF
17,TRBJ2-3,TRBV3-1/TRBV3-2,NA,TRBD2,TGTGCCAGCAGCCAAGGGACTAGCGGGGGGCCCACAGATACGCAGTATTTT,CASSQGTSGGPTDTQYF
18,TRBJ1-4,TRBV19,NA,TRBD1,TGTGCCAGTAGTACGAGGGACAGACGAACTGCAACTAATGAAAAACTGTTTTTT,CASSTRDRRTATNEKLFF
13,TRBJ2-2,TRBV6-5,NA,NA,TGTGCCAGCAGGCGGGAGAACACCGGGGAGCTGTTTTTT,CASRRENTGELFF
16,TRBJ1-2,TRBV28,NA,NA,TGTGCCAGCAGCATTCTTCCGGACTCCCCCTTGGGAGGCTACACCTTC,CASSILPDSPLGGYTF
14,TRBJ2-1,TRBV6-5,NA,TRBD2,TGTGCCAGCAGTTACTTGCGGGGGGGCCCTGAGCAGTTCTTC,CASSYLRGGPEQFF
17,TRBJ2-3,TRBV7-2,NA,TRBD2,TGTGCCAGCAGCAGGGGTACTAGCGGGAGTAGCACAGATACGCAGTATTTT,CASSRGTSGSSTDTQYF
14,TRBJ2-3,TRBV6-1,NA,NA,TGTGCCAGCAGTGACGGCAGGGGCGGGGATACGCAGTATTTT,CASSDGRGGDTQYF
13,TRBJ1-1,TRBV19,NA,TRBD1,TGTGCCAGTAGTCAGGGGGTTTCTGCTGAAGCTTTCTTT,CASSQGVSAEAFF
13,TRBJ1-2,TRBV19,once,NA,TGTGCCAGTAGTATGTCCAGGGAGGATGGCTACACCTTC,CASSMSREDGYTF
15,TRBJ1-5,TRBV4-1,NA,NA,TGCGCCAGCAGCCAAGATGATTCGGGGAATCAGCCCCAGCATTTT,CASSQDDSGNQPQHF
15,TRBJ2-5,TRBV5-1,NA,TRBD2,TGCGCCAGCAGCTCCGGAGTAGCGGGGGTGGAGACCCAGTACTTC,CASSSGVAGVETQYF
14,TRBJ2-3,TRBV5-1,NA,TRBD2,TGCGCCAGCAGCTCTCCTAGCGGGGGGGATACGCAGTATTTT,CASSSPSGGDTQYF
14,TRBJ1-2,TRBV7-7,NA,NA,TGTGCTAGCAGCCGAGATACAGGAATCTATGGCTACACCTTC,CASSRDTGIYGYTF
16,TRBJ1-6,TRBV4-3,NA,NA,TGCGCCAGCAGCCAACAGGGTTACCCCTATAATTCACCCCTCCACTTT,CASSQQGYPYNSPLHF
16,TRBJ2-2,TRBV9,NA,NA,TGTGCCAGCAGCGCGAGAGGGACTTGGAACACCGGGGAGCTGTTTTTT,CASSARGTWNTGELFF
17,TRBJ1-3,TRBV28,NA,NA,TGTGCCAGCAGTTCCACTTTTACGTTCCCCTCTGGAAACACCATATATTTT,CASSSTFTFPSGNTIYF